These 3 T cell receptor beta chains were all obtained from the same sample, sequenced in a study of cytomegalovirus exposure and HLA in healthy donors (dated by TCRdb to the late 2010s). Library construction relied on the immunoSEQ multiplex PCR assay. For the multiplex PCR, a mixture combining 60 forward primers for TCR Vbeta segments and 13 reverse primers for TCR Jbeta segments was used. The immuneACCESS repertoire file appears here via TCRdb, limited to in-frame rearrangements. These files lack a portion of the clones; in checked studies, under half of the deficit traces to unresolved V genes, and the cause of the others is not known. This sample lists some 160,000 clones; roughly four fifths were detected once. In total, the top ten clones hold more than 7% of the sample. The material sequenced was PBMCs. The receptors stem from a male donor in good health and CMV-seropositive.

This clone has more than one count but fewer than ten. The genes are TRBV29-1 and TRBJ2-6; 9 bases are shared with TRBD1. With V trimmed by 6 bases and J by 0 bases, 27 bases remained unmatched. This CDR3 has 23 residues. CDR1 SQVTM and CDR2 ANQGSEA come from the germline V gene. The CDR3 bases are TGCAGCGTAGTTTTTGGGAACAACCGGGACAGGGAATTTTTGATCTCTGGGGCCAACGTCCTGACTTTC. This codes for CSVVFGNNRDREFLISGANVLTF.

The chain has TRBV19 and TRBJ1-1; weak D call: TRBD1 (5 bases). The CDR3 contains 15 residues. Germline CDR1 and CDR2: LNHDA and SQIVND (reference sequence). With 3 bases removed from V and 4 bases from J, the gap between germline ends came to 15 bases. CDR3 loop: CASSIGGAGGTEAFF. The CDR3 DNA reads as TGTGCCAGTAGTATCGGAGGGGCTGGGGGCACTGAAGCTTTCTTT.

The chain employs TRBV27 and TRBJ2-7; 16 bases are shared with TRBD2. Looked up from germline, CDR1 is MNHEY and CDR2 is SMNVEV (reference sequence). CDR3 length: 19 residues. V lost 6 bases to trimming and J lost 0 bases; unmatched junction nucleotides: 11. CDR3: CASRGVQGLAGGSSYEQYF. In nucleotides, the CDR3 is TGTGCCAGCAGGGGGGTGCAGGGACTAGCGGGAGGGAGCTCCTACGAGCAGTACTTC.